This paragraph covers one T cell receptor beta chain sequence. The antigen remains unidentified. Sequencing ends 3 residues short of the CDR3 end; the germline J gene provides the rest. The method was immunoSEQ multiplex PCR; TCRdb's version includes in-frame clones alone and lacks a portion of them. The sample includes roughly 24,000 clones. This entry comes from a study of T cells in women clearing cervical HPV infection. Broader study findings: TRBV6-7 relative abundance averaged roughly 0.1% in cases and 0.16% in controls.

The germline V gene has CDR1 SNHLY and CDR2 FYNNEI. The CDR3 is 16 residues long. The V end lost 2 bases, the J end lost 1 base, and 13 bases lay between the germline ends. Prevalent HPV16 infections were excluded; only incident single HPV16 infections included. HPV was found by MY09/MY11 PCR and dot-blot genotyping. The receptor's source is a woman aged 18-69 years with a cervical HPV16 infection that either progressed to CIN3+ or cleared (not recorded which). Sequencing input: blood buffy coat. The genes are TRBV2 and TRBJ2-3; a weak D match, TRBD2 (6 bases). Incomplete CDR3 DNA: TGTGCCAGCAGTGAAACAGGAGGGGTTGGCACAGATACG. Protein sequence: CASSETGGVGTDT. The whole CDR3 region reads CASSETGGVGTDTQYF.